Described below is a single T cell receptor beta chain sequence and its context. Its antigen is not identified. Documented treatment: roughly 11-day PBMC culture with coronavirus spike peptide pools or control peptides (ViraFEST assay). According to the study, CD4+ T cells from the unexposed donor were gathered ahead of the COVID-19 pandemic (2011-2018). Negative selection recovered the CD4+ T cells once they had spent about 10 days in culture. The sample originates from a study of vaccination and CD4 T cells after COVID-19. The overall study: Convalescents were six males and four females, two of them Hispanic. The peptides that stimulated the cells were overlapping spike peptides from SARS-CoV-2, HCoV-NL63, HCoV-OC43 and HCoV-229E. Study-wide results and limits: In convalescent patients, a median approximately 86% of post-vaccine SARS-CoV-2-reactive clones appeared only after vaccination.

The Oncomine TCR Beta short-read assay was applied to DNA of cultured CD4+ T cells. TCRdb used MiXCR to reprocess the PCR reads, holding one entry per CDR3 protein. The sample holds some 6,900 distinct CDR3 sequences, around 48% seen once. The receptor's source is a human donor in good health. Sequencing was performed on CD4+ T cells from blood, cultured in vitro.

The CDR3 spells CASSMGRETDTQYF. The CDR3 DNA reads TGTGCCAGCAGCATGGGCAGGGAAACAGATACGCAGTATTTT. The chain couples TRBV6-1 to TRBJ2-3; TRBD1 is a possible D gene (5 bases). CDR3 length: 14 residues. Trimming removed 6 bases from V and 3 bases from J, with 13 bases in between. Germline assignment: CDR1 MNHNS and CDR2 SASEGT.